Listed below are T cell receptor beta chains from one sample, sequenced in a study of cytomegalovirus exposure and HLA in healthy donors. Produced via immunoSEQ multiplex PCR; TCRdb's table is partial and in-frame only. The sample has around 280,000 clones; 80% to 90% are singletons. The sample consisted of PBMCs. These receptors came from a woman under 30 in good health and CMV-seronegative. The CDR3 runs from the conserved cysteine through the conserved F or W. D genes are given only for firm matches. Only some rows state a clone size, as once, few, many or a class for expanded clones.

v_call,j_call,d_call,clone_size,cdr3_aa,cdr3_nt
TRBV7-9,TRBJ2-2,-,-,CATRPRGILGELFF,TGTGCCACCCGCCCCCGGGGGATACTCGGGGAGCTGTTTTTT
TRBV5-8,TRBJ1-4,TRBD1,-,CASSHTGTGDEKLFF,TGTGCCAGCAGCCACACCGGGACAGGGGATGAAAAACTGTTTTTT
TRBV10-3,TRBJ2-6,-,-,CAISSTSSGANVLTF,TGTGCCATCAGTAGTACTAGCTCTGGGGCCAACGTCCTGACTTTC
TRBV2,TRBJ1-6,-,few,CASRLKGGVNSPLHF,TGTGCCAGCAGACTCAAGGGAGGGGTTAATTCACCCCTCCACTTT
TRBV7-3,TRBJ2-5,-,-,CASRSGDQETQYF,TGTGCCAGCAGGTCAGGGGACCAAGAGACCCAGTACTTC
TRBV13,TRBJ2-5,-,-,CASSLTAKETQYF,TGTGCCAGCAGCTTGACAGCTAAAGAGACCCAGTACTTC
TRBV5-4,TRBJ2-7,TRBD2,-,CASSSAGTSGLYEQYF,TGTGCCAGCAGCTCGGCCGGGACTAGCGGTCTTTACGAGCAGTACTTC
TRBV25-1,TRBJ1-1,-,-,CASSEYVTSEAFF,TGTGCCAGCAGTGAATATGTGACAAGTGAAGCTTTCTTT
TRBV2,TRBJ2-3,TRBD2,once,CASSEWSGGKDTQYF,TGTGCCAGCAGTGAATGGAGCGGGGGAAAGGATACGCAGTATTTT
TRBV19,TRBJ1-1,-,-,CASSIYRNTEAFF,TGTGCCAGTAGTATTTACAGAAACACTGAAGCTTTCTTT
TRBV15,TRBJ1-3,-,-,CATSRDTGGNTIYF,TGTGCCACCAGCAGAGATACTGGTGGAAACACCATATATTTT
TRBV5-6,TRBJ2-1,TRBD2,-,CASSFGLAGTNEQFF,TGTGCCAGCAGCTTCGGACTAGCGGGAACCAATGAGCAGTTCTTC
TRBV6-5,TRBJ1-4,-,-,CASSYSREKLFF,TGTGCCAGCAGTTACTCACGGGAAAAACTGTTTTTT
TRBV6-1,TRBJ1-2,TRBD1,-,CASSVGTGKTTLYGYTF,TGTGCCAGCAGTGTGGGGACAGGCAAAACCACCCTCTATGGCTACACCTTC
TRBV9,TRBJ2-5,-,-,CASSVEDLGTQYF,TGTGCCAGCAGCGTAGAGGACTTAGGGACCCAGTACTTC
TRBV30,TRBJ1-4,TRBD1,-,CAWSITGDLGEKLFF,TGTGCCTGGAGTATAACAGGGGACTTAGGTGAAAAACTGTTTTTT
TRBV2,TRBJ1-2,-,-,CASSEARGGSYGYTF,TGTGCCAGCAGTGAAGCGCGGGGGGGATCCTATGGCTACACCTTC
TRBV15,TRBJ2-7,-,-,CATSREGGVPYEQYF,TGTGCCACCAGCAGAGAGGGCGGGGTACCCTACGAGCAGTACTTC
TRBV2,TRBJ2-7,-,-,CASSVDSSSYEQYF,TGTGCCAGCAGTGTCGATAGCTCGTCCTACGAGCAGTACTTC
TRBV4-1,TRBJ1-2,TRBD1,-,CASSQGTGVGGYTF,TGCGCCAGCAGCCAAGGGACAGGGGTTGGAGGCTACACCTTC
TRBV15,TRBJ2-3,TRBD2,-,CATSRDRGGPGGGQYF,TGTGCCACCAGCAGAGATCGGGGGGGCCCCGGCGGTGGGCAGTATTTT
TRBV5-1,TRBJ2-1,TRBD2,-,CANSSISGGPNNEQFF,TGCGCCAACAGCTCGATTAGCGGGGGCCCGAACAATGAGCAGTTCTTC
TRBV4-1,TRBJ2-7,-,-,CASSQDRELGEQYF,TGCGCCAGCAGCCAAGATAGGGAGTTGGGGGAGCAGTACTTC
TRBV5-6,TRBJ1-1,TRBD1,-,CASSLAGDRPLNTEAFF,TGTGCCAGCAGCTTGGCCGGGGACAGGCCACTAAACACTGAAGCTTTCTTT
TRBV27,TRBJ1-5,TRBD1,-,CASSTGAQPQHF,TGTGCCAGCAGTACAGGGGCCCAGCCCCAGCATTTT
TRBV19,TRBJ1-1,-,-,CASSQTGIATEAFF,TGTGCCAGTAGTCAAACAGGGATTGCCACTGAAGCTTTCTTT
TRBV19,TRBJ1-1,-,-,CASSTRGLLMNTEAFF,TGTGCCAGTAGTACGCGGGGATTACTGATGAACACTGAAGCTTTCTTT
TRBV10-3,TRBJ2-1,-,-,CAISERAGRSYDSEQFF,TGTGCCATCAGTGAGAGGGCGGGACGGTCTTACGATTCTGAGCAGTTCTTC
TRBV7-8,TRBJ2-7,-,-,CASSSTGQNGEQYF,TGTGCCAGCAGCTCTACGGGACAAAACGGCGAGCAGTACTTC
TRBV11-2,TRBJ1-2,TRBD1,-,CASSSDRGPYGYTF,TGTGCCAGCAGCTCGGACAGGGGGCCGTATGGCTACACCTTC
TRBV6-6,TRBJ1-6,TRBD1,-,CASSGHTGGDGSPLHF,TGTGCCAGCAGTGGACACACAGGGGGCGATGGTTCACCCCTCCACTTT
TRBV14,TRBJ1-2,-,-,CASSQDLGAYGYTF,TGTGCCAGCAGCCAAGATCTGGGGGCGTATGGCTACACCTTC
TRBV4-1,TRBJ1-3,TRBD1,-,CASSQRDRGSDTIYF,TGCGCCAGCAGCCAGCGGGACAGGGGCTCGGACACCATATATTTT
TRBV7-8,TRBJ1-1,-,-,CASSLAWTVNTEAFF,TGTGCCAGCAGCTTAGCTTGGACAGTGAACACTGAAGCTTTCTTT
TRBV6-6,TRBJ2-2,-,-,CASSYRQENTGELFF,TGTGCCAGCAGTTACAGACAGGAGAACACCGGGGAGCTGTTTTTT
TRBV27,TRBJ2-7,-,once,CASSLGGYYEQYF,TGTGCCAGCAGTTTGGGCGGGTACTACGAGCAGTACTTC
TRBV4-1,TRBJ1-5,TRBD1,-,CASSQIFRQGGNQPQHF,TGCGCCAGCAGCCAGATATTTCGACAGGGAGGCAATCAGCCCCAGCATTTT
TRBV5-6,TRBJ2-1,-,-,CASSFNPSSYNEQFF,TGTGCCAGCAGCTTTAATCCGAGCTCCTACAATGAGCAGTTCTTC
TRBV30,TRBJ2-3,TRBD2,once,CAWVAGNTDTQYF,TGTGCCTGGGTAGCGGGTAACACAGATACGCAGTATTTT
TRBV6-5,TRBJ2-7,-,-,CASSPQGPLGQYF,TGTGCCAGCAGCCCACAGGGCCCGCTGGGGCAGTACTTC
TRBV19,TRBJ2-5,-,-,CASSIGTFQETQYF,TGTGCCAGTAGTATCGGGACATTCCAAGAGACCCAGTACTTC
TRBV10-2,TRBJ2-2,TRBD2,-,CASSELRGTGELFF,TGCGCCAGCAGTGAGTTGCGGGGGACCGGGGAGCTGTTTTTT
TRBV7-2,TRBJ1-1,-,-,CASSSFTDSTDEAFF,TGTGCCAGCAGCTCGTTCACGGACAGCACAGATGAAGCTTTCTTT
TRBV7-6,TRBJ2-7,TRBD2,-,CASSLSGLGMDEQYF,TGTGCCAGCAGCTTAAGTGGACTAGGGATGGACGAGCAGTACTTC
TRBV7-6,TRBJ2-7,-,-,CASSRMATEAYEQYF,TGTGCCAGCAGCCGCATGGCGACGGAGGCCTACGAGCAGTACTTC
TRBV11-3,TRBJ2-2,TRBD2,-,CASSPFGAGAGELFF,TGTGCCAGCAGCCCATTTGGGGCGGGGGCCGGGGAGCTGTTTTTT